This T cell receptor beta chain was recorded in a study of vaccination and CD4 T cells after COVID-19. This clonotype was recorded a few times. As yet, its antigen is unknown. CD4+ T cells that had been cultured provided DNA sequenced with the Oncomine TCR Beta short-read assay. TCRdb used MiXCR to reprocess the PCR reads, holding one entry per CDR3 protein. The sample yields about 16,000 distinct CDR3 sequences, 35% to 45% seen once. The treatment denotes: roughly 10-day PBMC culture with coronavirus spike peptide pools or control peptides (ViraFEST assay). The CDR3 spans 16 residues. Germline V gene data show CDR1 as LNHDA and CDR2 as SQIVND (reference sequence). The V end was cut by 0 bases, the J end by 2 bases, with 13 bases between.

The sequence came from a human donor who received a COVID-19 vaccine. This chain joins TRBV19 and TRBJ2-5; D might be TRBD2 (6 bases). Source: CD4+ T cells from blood, cultured in vitro, taken before SARS-CoV-2 vaccination. CDR3 DNA: TGTGCCAGTAGTATAGATCGGCGGGGCGTACAAGAGACCCAGTACTTC. The encoded protein is CASSIDRRGVQETQYF.